This entry concerns a single TCR beta chain. Its antigen is not known. This entry comes from a study of shared clonotypes between healthy human individuals. Profiled with immunoSEQ multiplex PCR; TCRdb holds only in-frame clones, not every one. The repertoire holds hundreds of thousands of clones, with around 96% as singletons. Study-level results: Among several donors, approximately 5% of naive CD4 clonotypes were found in common.

Naive CD8 isolation took CD45RO-negative cells positively selected for CCR7 and excluded terminally differentiated effector memory CD45RA+ cells. The TCR comes from a man in his thirties or forties in good health. The sample taken for sequencing was naive CD8+ T cells sorted from blood.

This CDR3 reads CAISESEERESYNEQFF. DNA of the CDR3: TGTGCCATCAGTGAGTCTGAGGAGCGGGAGAGCTACAATGAGCAGTTCTTC. This rearrangement joins TRBV10-3 to TRBJ2-1, with 8 bases aligning to TRBD2. Germline V gene sequence: CDR1 ENHRY, CDR2 SYGVKD. V dropped 0 bases and J dropped 3; count of bases not matched to a gene: 7. The CDR3 is 17 amino acids.